Each of the 22 T cell receptor beta chains below was sequenced from the same sample in a study of blood T cell repertoires in COVID-19. Produced via immunoSEQ multiplex PCR; TCRdb's table is partial and in-frame only. Among around 330,000 clones, around nine tenths were seen once, and the ten largest hold roughly a tenth. Sequencing was performed on PBMCs or T cells enriched from blood (not recorded which). All receptors come from a woman in her forties who had recovered from COVID-19.

This rearrangement joins TRBV10-2 to TRBJ2-7, with 11 positions matching TRBD2. After removal of 2 bases from V and 5 bases from J, the junction contained 5 bases not matched to a gene. Germline CDR1 and CDR2: WSHSY and SAAADI. This CDR3 contains 15 residues. CDR3 sequence: CASSEGLAGVHEQYF. CDR3 nucleotide sequence: TGCGCCAGCAGTGAGGGACTAGCGGGCGTCCACGAGCAGTACTTC.

The chain has TRBV28 and TRBJ1-2; the match to TRBD1 covers 9 bases. Germline trimming cut 8 bases from V and 7 bases from J; bases unmatched to any gene: 11. The CDR3 is 14 residues long. Germline V gene lookup returns CDR1 MDHEN and CDR2 SYDVKM. The CDR3 coding sequence is TGTGCCAGCGCATTGGACAGGGGTCGAGGTGGCTACACCTTC. Residues: CASALDRGRGGYTF.

The V gene is TRBV18, the J gene TRBJ1-5; maybe TRBD1 (5 bases). Germline values: CDR1 KGHSH, CDR2 LQKENI. The CDR3 has 13 amino acids. V was cut by 8 bases and J by 1 base, with 9 bases left in between. This CDR3 reads CASAGGSNQPQHF. CDR3 DNA: TGTGCCAGCGCCGGGGGGAGCAATCAGCCCCAGCATTTT.

The chain recombines TRBV7-2 with TRBJ1-2; 7 positions match TRBD1. V gave up 5 bases and J gave up 5 bases; unmatched junction bases: 14. Per the germline V gene, CDR1 is SGHTA and CDR2 is FQGNSA. The CDR3 extends over 16 amino acids. The CDR3 bases are TGTGCCAGCAGCACGGCGAGGGGGCTAAACGGGTATGGCTACACCTTC. Translating it yields CASSTARGLNGYGYTF. The complete variable domain, with remaining parts taken from reference TRBV7-2 and TRBJ1-2, reads GAGVSQSPSNKVTEKGKDVELRCDPISGHTALYWYRQSLGQGLEFLIYFQGNSAPDKSGLPSDRFSAERTGGSVSTLTIQRTQQEDSAVYLCASSTARGLNGYGYTFGSGTRLTVV.

This chain links TRBV7-3 with TRBJ2-1; D gene ambiguous. Germline assignment: CDR1 SGHTA and CDR2 FQGTGA. CDR3 length equals 18 residues. V was shortened by 5 bases and J by 4 bases, with 24 bases between the two germline ends. The DNA of the CDR3 is TGTGCCAGCAGCCCACTCTCCTCCGAACCGGGTCGATACAATGAGCAGTTCTTC. Its translation is CASSPLSSEPGRYNEQFF. Looking up the rest from reference TRBV7-3 and TRBJ2-1 gives the full variable domain: GAGVSQTPSNKVTEKGKYVELRCDPISGHTALYWYRQSLGQGPEFLIYFQGTGAADDSGLPNDRFFAVRPEGSVSTLKIQRTERGDSAVYLCASSPLSSEPGRYNEQFFGPGTRLTVL.

The chain has TRBV7-2 and TRBJ2-1; 8 bases line up with TRBD1. The V and J ends lost 2 bases and 3 bases, in that order; junction bases with no gene match: 6. The V gene's germline CDR1 is SGHTA and CDR2 FQGNSA. The length of the CDR3 is 16 residues. The CDR3 loop reads CASSLLGQGRYNEQFF. CDR3 DNA sequence: TGTGCCAGCAGCTTACTTGGACAGGGCCGCTACAATGAGCAGTTCTTC.

V and J are TRBV7-9 and TRBJ1-1, with D maybe TRBD1 (5 bases). The CDR3 contains 14 residues. Germline V gene lookup returns CDR1 SEHNR and CDR2 FQNEAQ (reference sequence). The V and J ends lost 1 base and 5 bases respectively, with 11 bases between them. CDR3 loop: CASSLVGGRTEAFF. The DNA for the CDR3 is TGTGCCAGCAGCTTAGTCGGGGGGAGGACTGAAGCTTTCTTT.

This chain connects TRBV24-1 to TRBJ2-1; D ambiguous. Per germline, CDR1 KGHDR and CDR2 SFDVKD. The CDR3 extends over 14 amino acids. V gave up 7 bases and J gave up 4 bases, with 13 bases separating them. The CDR3, as DNA: TGTGCCACCAGCGGTTATCTTTCTTACAATGAGCAGTTCTTC. It translates to CATSGYLSYNEQFF.

CDR3 DNA sequence: TGTGCCACCAGCAGAGAACGGGGGGGAGCGGTGGCCTACGAGCAGTACTTC. It specifies CATSRERGGAVAYEQYF. The rearrangement joins TRBV15 to TRBJ2-7; 8 bases fit TRBD2. J lost 2 bases, V lost 0 bases, and 9 bases had no gene match. CDR1 is LNHNV and CDR2 is YYDKDF in the germline V gene (reference sequence). The CDR3 runs 17 residues.

V and J are TRBV7-2 and TRBJ2-7, with TRBD2 matching 7 bases. Trimming removed 5 bases from V and 4 bases from J; junction bases left unmatched: 11. CDR1 and CDR2 (germline): SGHTA, FQGNSA. The CDR3 runs to 15 residues. The CDR3 DNA reads TGTGCCAGCAGCCCGATCAACGGGGGGAAGTACGAGCAGTACTTC. This codes for CASSPINGGKYEQYF.

The rearrangement links TRBV10-1 to TRBJ1-2; TRBD1 is a possible D gene (6 bases). V shed 2 bases and J shed 8 bases, with 12 bases lying between them. The CDR3 loop spans 13 amino acids. The germline V gene encodes CDR1 WNHNN and CDR2 SYGVQD (reference sequence). Here the CDR3 DNA reads TGCGCCAGCAGTGAGGCAACAGGGCGAGGCTACACCTTC. Its protein is CASSEATGRGYTF.

The chain uses TRBV30 and TRBJ2-1, with 10 nucleotides matching TRBD2. The germline CDR1 and CDR2 sequences are GTSNPN and SVGIG (reference sequence). V shed 2 bases and J 2 bases; nucleotides not matched to a gene: 3. This CDR3 is 15 amino acids long. CDR3 sequence: CAWSIGLAAYNEQFF. The CDR3, as DNA: TGTGCCTGGAGTATAGGACTAGCGGCCTACAATGAGCAGTTCTTC.

The chain uses TRBV19 and TRBJ1-4; weak D call: TRBD1 (5 bases). Germline V gene lookup returns CDR1 LNHDA and CDR2 SQIVND (reference sequence). This CDR3 is 15 amino acids long. V was trimmed by 2 bases and J by 7 bases, leaving 14 bases between them. CDR3 sequence reads: CASSIYYRLGEKLFF. The DNA of the CDR3 is TGTGCCAGTAGTATATATTACAGGCTGGGTGAAAAACTGTTTTTT. Based on the CDR3 plus reference TRBV19 and TRBJ1-4, the full variable domain is DGGITQSPKYLFRKEGQNVTLSCEQNLNHDAMYWYRQDPGQGLRLIYYSQIVNDFQKGDIAEGYSVSREKKESFPLTVTSAQKNPTAFYLCASSIYYRLGEKLFFGSGTQLSVL.

CDR3 region: CASSDFGGGAYSNQPQHF. The CDR3 DNA reads TGTGCCAGCAGTGATTTTGGGGGGGGAGCCTATAGCAATCAGCCCCAGCATTTT. This chain links TRBV6-1 with TRBJ1-5, with a tentative D call TRBD1 (5 bases). V lost 3 bases and J lost 0, with 18 bases in between. Per germline, CDR1 MNHNS and CDR2 SASEGT. This CDR3 region has 18 residues.

The chain has TRBV11-2 and TRBJ2-1; maybe TRBD1 (6 bases). Germline CDR1 is SGHAT and CDR2 is FQNNGV. V was trimmed by 1 base and J by 0 bases, leaving 7 bases between them. The CDR3 consists of 15 residues. This CDR3 is CASSLGQASYNEQFF. Here the CDR3 DNA reads TGTGCCAGCAGCTTAGGACAGGCCTCCTACAATGAGCAGTTCTTC.

This sequence joins TRBV27 and TRBJ1-1; 9 positions agree with TRBD1. The CDR3 sequence is 12 residues long. Looked up from germline, CDR1 is MNHEY and CDR2 is SMNVEV (reference sequence). V was clipped by 5 bases and J by 7 bases; unmatched bases: 2. The CDR3 coding sequence is TGTGCCAGCAGTACGGGACAGGGTGAAGCTTTCTTT. Protein: CASSTGQGEAFF.

A few counts support this clone. The chain links TRBV4-3 to TRBJ2-5; 9 bases are shared with TRBD1. V gave up 4 bases and J gave up 4 bases; unmatched junction bases: 4. The CDR3 is 14 residues long. Germline CDR1 reads LGHNA; CDR2 reads YSLEER. The DNA of the CDR3 is TGCGCCAGCAGCCGCTACAGGGGGCGAGAGACCCAGTACTTC. This codes for CASSRYRGRETQYF.

V is TRBV29-1 and J is TRBJ2-5; TRBD2 agrees at 8 bases. CDR3 size: 13 residues. V shed 4 bases and J 5 bases; nucleotides not matched to a gene: 6. Per germline, CDR1 SQVTM and CDR2 ANQGSEA. The chain's CDR3 is CSVAGGARETQYF. CDR3 coding DNA: TGCAGCGTTGCCGGGGGGGCCAGGGAGACCCAGTACTTC.

The rearrangement links TRBV18 to TRBJ2-3; TRBD1 matches 9 bases. V lost 2 bases and J lost 4; bases outside the gene matches: 1. CDR1 and CDR2 (germline): KGHSH, LQKENI. The length of the CDR3 is 14 residues. In nucleotides, the CDR3 is TGTGCCAGCTCACCAGACAGGGGGGCAGATACGCAGTATTTT. This gives the protein CASSPDRGADTQYF.

V usage is TRBV28 and J usage is TRBJ1-6; 10 nucleotides align to TRBD1. Germline trimming cut 6 bases from V and 6 bases from J; bases unmatched to any gene: 5. The CDR3 sequence is 15 residues long. Germline V gene data show CDR1 as MDHEN and CDR2 as SYDVKM. CDR3 region: CASSQGQGLNSPLHF. CDR3 sequence (DNA): TGTGCCAGCAGCCAGGGACAGGGGCTTAATTCACCCCTCCACTTT.

The rearrangement links TRBV2 to TRBJ2-7, with 10 positions matching TRBD2. The CDR3 has 14 amino acids. V dropped 3 bases and J dropped 4; count of bases not matched to a gene: 3. The germline CDR1 and CDR2 sequences are SNHLY and FYNNEI. The CDR3 protein is CASSEVAGGYEQYF. The CDR3 region has the DNA TGTGCCAGCAGTGAGGTAGCGGGAGGATACGAGCAGTACTTC.

The genes are TRBV7-2 and TRBJ1-5; no clear D. With 5 bases removed from V and 0 bases from J, the gap between germline ends came to 11 bases. In germline, CDR1 is SGHTA, CDR2 FQGNSA. The CDR3 is 15 residues long. The CDR3 sequence: CASSPVGGSNQPQHF. The CDR3 nucleotides are TGTGCCAGCAGCCCCGTTGGCGGTAGCAATCAGCCCCAGCATTTT.